The rows below give T cell receptor beta chains drawn from one sample of a study of T cells in Graves' hyperthyroidism and ophthalmopathy. MiXCR, applied by TCRdb to the multiplex PCR reads, yields one record per CDR3 protein. The sample contains fewer than 900,000 distinct CDR3 sequences, roughly 15% of which appear only once. The sequenced material came from blood. Receptors originate from a man younger than 35 with Graves' hyperthyroidism. Each CDR3 is given with its conserved first and last residue. The D gene is left open where the match is weak. Not every row has a clone size; where given, it reads once, few, many or a size class.

>TRBJ1-6|TRBV18|15|TRBD1|-
TGTGCCAGCTCAATGGGACAGGGCGGGAATTCACCCCTCCACTTT
CASSMGQGGNSPLHF
>TRBJ2-1|TRBV6-1|14|-|many
TGTGCCAGCACCTCGGGGCTACCTTACAATGAGCAGTTCTTC
CASTSGLPYNEQFF
>TRBJ2-3|TRBV30|17|TRBD2|few
TGTGCCTGGAGTGCTGGGACTAGCGGGAGTAGGACAGATACGCAGTATTTT
CAWSAGTSGSRTDTQYF
>TRBJ2-1|TRBV19|14|-|few
TGTGCCAGTAGTATAACGTCTCTATACAATGAGCAGTTCTTC
CASSITSLYNEQFF
>TRBJ2-2|TRBV5-1|14|-|few
TGCGCCAGCACCCTGGGTCCAGTCACCGGGGAGCTGTTTTTT
CASTLGPVTGELFF
>TRBJ2-5|TRBV11-2|15|TRBD2|-
TGTGCCAGCAGCCCAGCCGGGCTAGCGGAGGGGTTCCAGTACTTC
CASSPAGLAEGFQYF
>TRBJ2-2|TRBV2|14|-|-
TGTGCCAGCAGGGAGGCCGAATACACCGGGGAGCTGTTTTTT
CASREAEYTGELFF
>TRBJ2-3|TRBV3-1|13|-|many
TGTGCCAGCAGCCACGGTGAGACAGATACGCAGTATTTT
CASSHGETDTQYF
>TRBJ1-1|TRBV30|15|-|few
TGTGCCTGGGTTCCGGCGGGAGGCTGGAACACTGAAGCTTTCTTT
CAWVPAGGWNTEAFF
>TRBJ2-1|TRBV10-3|14|-|few
TGTGCCATCAAATCGGCAGGGGACCAAGGTGAGCAGTTCTTC
CAIKSAGDQGEQFF
>TRBJ1-1|TRBV7-9|13|-|-
TGTGCCAGCAGGCCGATTGGGGGCACTGAAGCTTTCTTT
CASRPIGGTEAFF
>TRBJ2-7|TRBV29-1|13|TRBD2|many
TGCAGCGTTTCAGCGGGAGAATACTACGAGCAGTACTTC
CSVSAGEYYEQYF
>TRBJ2-5|TRBV7-8|18|TRBD2|-
TGTGCCAGCAGCTTAGGCTTGGTTAGCGGGAGTCGTGGCGAGACCCAGTACTTC
CASSLGLVSGSRGETQYF
>TRBJ1-1|TRBV6-1|15|-|-
TGTGCCAGCAGTGAAAGGGAGGGGGTGGGCACTGAAGCTTTCTTT
CASSEREGVGTEAFF
>TRBJ2-2|TRBV9|18|TRBD2|few
TGTGCCAGCAGCCTGGACCTAGCGGGAGGGGGTGGCACCGGGGAGCTGTTTTTT
CASSLDLAGGGGTGELFF
>TRBJ1-2|TRBV29-1|11|-|few
TGCAGCGCCTCGGAAGGCTATGGCTACACCTTC
CSASEGYGYTF
>TRBJ1-2|TRBV29-1|11|TRBD1|many
TGCAGCGTTCAGGGGGCGGGTGGCTACACCTTC
CSVQGAGGYTF
>TRBJ2-7|TRBV7-2|15|TRBD1|many
TGTGCCAGCAGTCGGACAGGGGGCGACCGCTACGAGCAGTACTTC
CASSRTGGDRYEQYF
>TRBJ2-5|TRBV24-1|12|-|-
TGTGCCACCAGTGACCCCGGGACGGCGGAGTACTTC
CATSDPGTAEYF
>TRBJ2-6|TRBV28|17|-|few
TGTGCCAGCAGCAGTGAAAGGGGTACTTCTGGGGCCAACGTCCTGACTTTC
CASSSERGTSGANVLTF
>TRBJ2-7|TRBV19|17|TRBD2|few
TGTGCCAGTAGTATAGGGAATAGCGGGAGGAGCTCCTACGAGCAGTACTTC
CASSIGNSGRSSYEQYF
>TRBJ1-4|TRBV7-9|14|TRBD1|-
TGTGCCAGCAGTTTCGGGACAGGGGGTGAAAAACTGTTTTTT
CASSFGTGGEKLFF
>TRBJ2-7|TRBV29-1|12|-|few
TGCAGCGTCTCAGGGAACTCCTACGAGCAGTACTTC
CSVSGNSYEQYF
>TRBJ2-3|TRBV7-9|13|-|few
TGTGCCAGCAGCCCTAACAGCACAGATACGCAGTATTTT
CASSPNSTDTQYF
>TRBJ1-5|TRBV2|14|-|many
TGTGCCAGCAGTACACAGGGAGTCGGTCAGCCCCAGCATTTT
CASSTQGVGQPQHF
>TRBJ2-1|TRBV19|16|TRBD2|few
TGTGCCAGTAGTAAACTAGCGGGGTCTACCTACAATGAGCAGTTCTTC
CASSKLAGSTYNEQFF
>TRBJ2-2|TRBV6-4|15|TRBD1|once
TGTGCCAGCAGCCCCGGGACAGGACACACCGGGGAGCTGTTTTTT
CASSPGTGHTGELFF
>TRBJ2-1|TRBV28|12|TRBD1|many
TGTGCCAGCCGGACAGGACCCAATGAGCAGTTCTTC
CASRTGPNEQFF
>TRBJ1-1|TRBV4-1|14|-|-
TGCGCCAGCAGCCAATATTCCGCGAACACTGGAGCTTTCTTT
CASSQYSANTGAFF
>TRBJ1-1|TRBV18|17|-|few
TGTGCCAGCTCACCACCGACTTGGCAGGACAAGAACACTGAAGCTTTCTTT
CASSPPTWQDKNTEAFF
>TRBJ2-3|TRBV6-5|16|-|-
TGTGCCAGCAGTTACTCGATAAGCCGAAGCACAGATACGCAGTATTTT
CASSYSISRSTDTQYF
>TRBJ2-1|TRBV24-1|15|-|-
TGTGCCACCTCGTCGGGCGGCAGCTCCTACAATGAGCAGTTCTTC
CATSSGGSSYNEQFF
>TRBJ2-5|TRBV7-8|10|-|many
TGTGCCAGCAGCTTAGAGACCCAGTACTTC
CASSLETQYF
>TRBJ2-3|TRBV6-5|14|-|-
TGTGCCAGCAGTTACCAGGGGCGCACAGATACGCAGTATTTT
CASSYQGRTDTQYF
>TRBJ1-5|TRBV12-3/TRBV12-4|18|-|few
TGTGCCAGCAGTTCACTCCGGGGGGGATCCGACCCTAATCAGCCCCAGCATTTT
CASSSLRGGSDPNQPQHF
>TRBJ1-5|TRBV6-1|17|TRBD1|-
TGTGCCAGCAGGGACAGGGGGCCACTAAGTAGCAATCAGCCCCAGCATTTT
CASRDRGPLSSNQPQHF
>TRBJ1-5|TRBV12-3/TRBV12-4|15|-|many
TGTGCCAGCAGTTTGGTGGCAGCCACCAAGCAGCCCCAGCATTTT
CASSLVAATKQPQHF
>TRBJ1-1|TRBV9|13|-|-
TGTGCCAGCAGCGTAGAACTTGCCACTGAAGCTTTCTTT
CASSVELATEAFF
>TRBJ2-1|TRBV10-3|17|-|-
TGTGCCATCAGTAACGGTGGGGCGTCTCCCTCCTACAATGAGCAGTTCTTC
CAISNGGASPSYNEQFF
>TRBJ1-5|TRBV20-1|15|-|-
TGCAGTGCTAGAGCCAATGGGGGCAGCAATCAGCCCCAGCATTTT
CSARANGGSNQPQHF
>TRBJ1-2|TRBV12-3/TRBV12-4|14|-|many
TGTGCCAGCAGTTTCATGGGACCTAACTATGGCTACACCTTC
CASSFMGPNYGYTF
>TRBJ2-2|TRBV20-1|14|TRBD1|-
TGCAGTGCGCCGGGACAGGTGGGCACCGGGGAGCTGTTTTTT
CSAPGQVGTGELFF
>TRBJ2-7|TRBV27|16|TRBD1|few
TGTGCCAGCAGTTTAGTCGGGACAGGGGGGGAGGACGAGCAGTACTTC
CASSLVGTGGEDEQYF
>TRBJ2-5|TRBV28|15|TRBD2|many
TGTGCCAGCAGTTCGGTAGCGGGACCATGGGAGACCCAGTACTTC
CASSSVAGPWETQYF
>TRBJ2-7|TRBV7-8|17|TRBD2|many
TGTGCCAGCAGCTCCCCCCGTTCGGGAAGCGGGAGCCACGAGCAGTACTTC
CASSSPRSGSGSHEQYF
>TRBJ2-2|TRBV28|14|-|few
TGTGCCAGCCGCCTCCGTGGACCTACCGGGGAGCTGTTTTTT
CASRLRGPTGELFF
>TRBJ1-2|TRBV4-1|12|-|-
TGCGCCAGCAGCCACCTCGGTGGAGGCTACACCTTC
CASSHLGGGYTF
>TRBJ2-7|TRBV20-1|16|TRBD2|-
TGCAGTGCTAGAGATTTGGGTACCCGCGGGGGCTACGAGCAGTACTTC
CSARDLGTRGGYEQYF
>TRBJ2-7|TRBV4-1|16|TRBD2|few
TGCGCCAGCAGCCCCCGGACTAGCGGGGGCTCCTACGAGCAGTACTTC
CASSPRTSGGSYEQYF
>TRBJ1-5|TRBV18|17|-|-
TGTGCCAGCTCTCTGAAAACTCCGGGTGCAGGCACAGATACGCAGCATTTT
CASSLKTPGAGTDTQHF
>TRBJ2-7|TRBV19|15|TRBD1|many
TGTGCCAGTAGCCAAAGGGGACAGGCATTGTACGAGCAGTACTTC
CASSQRGQALYEQYF